This T cell receptor (beta chain) comes out of a study of long-term antiretroviral therapy in people with HIV (dated by TCRdb to between 2022 and 2023). Background for the entire study: Collection of the earliest samples took place about a decade ahead of the 2015 WHO recommendation for immediate ART, at a time when ART was typically delayed until CD4 counts fell. A retrospective serial study tested whether changes in peripheral blood TRB repertoire composition and diversity were associated with ART initiation and durable HIV suppression. A total of 150 to 200 cryopreserved PBMC samples came from around 30 adults with confirmed HIV infection and were collected serially over a mean of roughly six years (range 1-12). Of the roughly 30 participants with HIV, approximately twelve were female. No cross-contamination during QIAcube processing was shown when test extractions of a monoclonal T-cell line were performed alongside around 30 polyclonal samples. What the research found in general, with its limitations: Inferences about post-ART repertoire changes were limited because no data were available on ART adherence, viral resistance or therapy changes. HIV repertoires had narrower CDR3 length ranges than controls, and the network structure suggested an antigen-experienced repertoire that shifted only slightly toward naive after ART. Starting ART was linked to a significant rise in TRB diversity, yet even with long-term ART the diversity remained significantly lower than in transplant donor controls. The samples span the years 2004 to 2017, and the ART regimens used may be less effective than current regimens. Expanded TRB clones identified before ART initiation dominated the repertoire at all time points, although this dominance fluctuated and declined in many PLHIV after ART. Because pre-ART samples had limited cell numbers, profiling was done on unsorted PBMC rather than on sorted CD4+ and CD8+ T cells. Limited PBMC availability meant only the TCR beta chain was sequenced, without alpha chain pairing.

Concerning this clone itself: Its cognate antigen has yet to be identified. No quality values exist for individual bases; no much larger clone is one base distant.

Unmatched junction bases come to 5, with V trimmed by 4 bases and J by 4 bases. Including the terminal cysteine and phenylalanine, the CDR3 comprises 15 residues. Only CDR3 DNA is held: 45 bases, read in frame from base 1. Via the germline V gene, CDR1 is SGHTA and CDR2 FQGTGA. Inclusion was restricted to participants for whom at least one PBMC sample before ART initiation and at least two post-ART samples were available. All participants with HIV were treated in the United States of America. Before DNA extraction, cryopreserved samples of roughly 0.9-11 million PBMC were thawed and washed. At the time of the earliest PBMC sample, participants with HIV were aged between roughly 20 and 55 years. Per participant, PBMC samples came from 1-4 timepoints prior to ART initiation and 2-8 timepoints following ART initiation, for a median of 7 samples. Serial HIV viral load, CD4+ T-cell count, ART history and demographic data were obtained for every participant. Genomic DNA was extracted from unsorted PBMC with a Qiagen kit on a QIAcube, with processing performed in batches of 12 samples.

Sequencing of the TRB variable region was done with the immunoSEQ hsTCRB v3.0 assay at survey level resolution. The target sequencing depth for TRB was roughly 40,000-50,000 T-cell genomes per sample. Pooled TRB libraries were sequenced on an Illumina MiSeq with a v3 150-cycle kit. The source study handled its data this way. Analysis of repertoires was carried out in R inside a reproducible Nextflow workflow spanning QC, data transformation and analysis. LymphoSeq2, an R package for exploring AIRR-Seq data, was used to implement custom analyses. A handful of samples yielding fewer than 5000 total TRB sequences were excluded, leaving more than 150 analyzed HIV repertoires. Among the 190 or so HIV repertoires that were kept, 59 were collected before ART initiation and more than 120 were collected after ART initiation. Repertoires were downsampled to 5000 TRB nucleotide sequences, with summary statistics averaged over 100 downsampling iterations. TRB sequences were retained for analysis only if CDR3 regions of at least seven amino acids were present. Diversity was assessed using a clonality score derived from Shannon entropy and using the Gini coefficient. Repertoire networks linked the top 5000 CDR3 amino acid sequences whenever two sequences differed by an edit distance of one. Antigen specificity groups and MHC restriction were predicted for TRB CDR3 amino acid sequences with GLIPH2. To flag known CMV, EBV, HIV or tissue antigen associations, CDR3 amino acid sequences were matched against VDJdb and McPAS-TCR. Pre-ART, post-ART and control groups were compared with Wilcoxon signed-rank tests and Holm-Bonferroni correction. The immuneACCESS repertoire file appears here via TCRdb, limited to in-frame rearrangements. These files lack a portion of the clones; in checked studies, under half of the deficit traces to unresolved V genes, and the cause of the others is not known. That table is the source of V, J and clone size, and D and trimming were worked out from the DNA. Within this sample are about 27,000 clones, with roughly 80% of them counted one time only. The ten most abundant clones make up about 8.2% of the sample.

The receptor comes from a middle-aged man with HIV. Here the chain combines TRBV7-3 and TRBJ2-3, and 10 junctional nucleotides match TRBD2. The sequences come from unsorted PBMCs, collected 3 years after starting antiretroviral therapy. The DNA reads as follows: TGTGCCAGCAGCTCGGGACTAGCGCTGCCAGATACGCAGTATTTT. Translated, it gives CASSSGLALPDTQYF.